This entry lists 32 T cell receptor beta chains sequenced from one sample in a study of T cells after yellow fever vaccination. In TCRdb, the 5' RACE reads were re-called with MiXCR into one record per CDR3 protein. The sample has more than 200,000 distinct CDR3 sequences, approximately 3.8% seen once. This material consisted of PBMCs, taken 15 days after the yellow fever booster vaccination. These TCRs come from a man aged 18 to 29 who received the YFV17D yellow fever vaccine.

In this sample, this clonotype turned up many times. This rearrangement joins TRBV7-6 to TRBJ2-3; TRBD1 is a possible D gene (5 bases). Trimming pared 0 bases from V and 3 bases from J, leaving 7 bases between. The CDR3 covers 14 residues. In germline, CDR1 is SGHVS, CDR2 FNYEAQ. The CDR3 bases are TGTGCCAGCAGCTTAGCTTACAGGACAGATACGCAGTATTTT. It specifies CASSLAYRTDTQYF. Complete variable domain (other parts from reference TRBV7-6 and TRBJ2-3): GAGVSQSPRYKVTKRGQDVALRCDPISGHVSLYWYRQALGQGPEFLTYFNYEAQQDKSGLPNDRFSAERPEGSISTLTIQRTEQRDSAMYRCASSLAYRTDTQYFGPGTRLTVL.

This clonotype has a count of ten or more. This chain connects TRBV6-2 or TRBV6-3 to TRBJ1-1; the D gene is possibly TRBD1 (5 bases). CDR3 length: 12 residues. With 4 bases removed from V and 5 bases from J, the gap between germline ends came to 8 bases. Germline CDR1 and CDR2: MNHEY and SVGEGT. The CDR3 region is CASSFRVTEAFF. The CDR3 nucleotides are TGTGCCAGCAGTTTCAGGGTTACTGAAGCTTTCTTT.

This clonotype was counted at least ten times. V gene TRBV7-2 combines with J gene TRBJ2-5, with D unclear. V was clipped by 5 bases and J by 5 bases, with 9 bases between them. The germline gives CDR1 SGHTA, CDR2 FQGNSA. The CDR3 spans 12 residues. CDR3 nucleotide sequence: TGTGCCAGCAGCCCGAGCAGGGAGACCCAGTACTTC. Its translation is CASSPSRETQYF.

This clonotype was found many times. CDR3 loop: CASSPLSGGSNQPQHF. As DNA, the CDR3 is TGTGCCAGCAGCCCTCTTTCGGGGGGCAGCAATCAGCCCCAGCATTTT. The chain is built from TRBV12-3 or TRBV12-4 and TRBJ1-5; D might be TRBD1 (6 bases). V lost 6 bases, J lost 1 base, and 16 bases lay in between. This CDR3 contains 16 residues.

This clonotype was detected ten times or more. CDR3 DNA sequence: TGCGCCAGCAGCACAGGGAGGGGCCAAGAGACCCAGTACTTC. As protein: CASSTGRGQETQYF. The chain employs TRBV5-1 and TRBJ2-5; D perhaps matches TRBD2 (7 bases). The V and J ends lost 4 bases and 1 base respectively, with 11 bases between them. Germline V gene lookup returns CDR1 SGHRS and CDR2 YFSETQ. This CDR3 region has 14 residues.

On this clonotype: A much larger clone lies a single base off, so this may be a read error. V is TRBV27 and J is TRBJ2-3; the match to TRBD1 covers 7 bases. J was trimmed by 6 bases and V by 10 bases; bases with no gene match: 10. This CDR3 comprises 13 residues. Per germline, CDR1 MNHEY and CDR2 SMNVEV (reference sequence). The CDR3 sequence is CAIRRQGGDTQYF. The CDR3 DNA follows: TGTGCCATCCGAAGACAGGGCGGGGATACGCAGTATTTT.

This clonotype appeared many times. The rearrangement links TRBV5-1 to TRBJ2-5; no definite D call. With 3 bases removed from V and 1 base from J, the gap between germline ends came to 7 bases. This CDR3 comprises 13 residues. From germline, CDR1 is SGHRS and CDR2 YFSETQ. In nucleotides, the CDR3 is TGCGCCAGCAGCTCCACACCCCAAGAGACCCAGTACTTC. Translating gives CASSSTPQETQYF.

This clonotype was detected many times. The CDR3 loop reads CASSLAWGTGTHGYTF. Here the CDR3 DNA reads TGTGCCAGCAGCTTAGCGTGGGGGACAGGGACCCATGGCTACACCTTC. The rearrangement joins TRBV7-6 to TRBJ1-2; TRBD1 matches 9 bases. V lost 0 bases to trimming and J lost 6 bases; unmatched junction nucleotides: 8. The CDR3 runs to 16 residues. Germline lookup yields CDR1 SGHVS and CDR2 FNYEAQ. Using reference TRBV7-6 and TRBJ1-2 for the parts outside the CDR3, the full variable domain is GAGVSQSPRYKVTKRGQDVALRCDPISGHVSLYWYRQALGQGPEFLTYFNYEAQQDKSGLPNDRFSAERPEGSISTLTIQRTEQRDSAMYRCASSLAWGTGTHGYTFGSGTRLTVV.

V usage is TRBV7-2 and J usage is TRBJ2-3; D is unresolved. CDR3 size: 12 residues. V lost 7 bases and J 11 bases, leaving 16 bases between the germline ends. The germline CDR1 and CDR2 sequences are SGHTA and FQGNSA. The CDR3 is CASMQAQRRQYF. The CDR3 coding sequence is TGTGCCAGCATGCAAGCCCAGCGACGGCAGTATTTT. Drawing the rest from reference TRBV7-2 and TRBJ2-3, the complete variable domain is GAGVSQSPSNKVTEKGKDVELRCDPISGHTALYWYRQSLGQGLEFLIYFQGNSAPDKSGLPSDRFSAERTGGSVSTLTIQRTQQEDSAVYLCASMQAQRRQYFGPGTRLTVL.

CDR3 coding DNA: TGTGCCTGGAGCGTGGGGACTCTCCCCGAGCAGTTCTTC. This translates into CAWSVGTLPEQFF. The V call is TRBV30, the J call TRBJ2-1; TRBD2 might be the D (6 bases). Germline V gene sequence: CDR1 GTSNPN, CDR2 SVGIG (reference sequence). The CDR3 is 13 residues long. Between the trimmed V and J ends, which lost 3 bases and 10 bases, there was a span of 16 bases.

This clonotype has a count of ten or more. The rearrangement joins TRBV7-2 to TRBJ1-5; tentatively, D is TRBD1 (6 bases). CDR1 is SGHTA, CDR2 FQGNSA, per germline. This CDR3 has 13 residues. Trimming removed 5 bases from V and 11 bases from J, with 16 bases in between. CDR3 bases: TGTGCCAGCAGCAACAGGGTTTCGGGGACCCAGCATTTT. Its protein is CASSNRVSGTQHF.

This clonotype occurred many times. The CDR3 loop reads CASTWGGNTEAFF. The CDR3 region has the DNA TGTGCCAGCACCTGGGGGGGGAACACTGAAGCTTTCTTT. This chain joins TRBV12-3 or TRBV12-4 and TRBJ1-1; perhaps TRBD1 as D (5 bases). V was trimmed by 7 bases and J by 1 base, leaving 10 bases between them. The CDR3 runs to 13 residues.

The table lists this clonotype with many counts. The chain combines TRBV7-9 with TRBJ2-2; D ambiguous. Germline CDR1 is SEHNR and CDR2 is FQNEAQ (reference sequence). This CDR3 spans 16 amino acids. V dropped 6 bases and J dropped 4 bases, with 18 bases sitting between them. The DNA of the CDR3 is TGTGCCAGCAGACCCCGGCCTGACTCCGGCACCGGGGAGCTGTTTTTT. This encodes CASRPRPDSGTGELFF.

This clonotype was counted at least ten times. This chain connects TRBV6-5 to TRBJ1-1, with 7 bases fitting TRBD1. Trimming cost V 6 bases and J 10 bases; bases outside gene matches: 14. Germline loops: CDR1 MNHEY, CDR2 SVGAGI. The CDR3 spans 14 residues. In DNA, the CDR3 is TGTGCCAGCAGGCCGGGACAGACGACTTTGGGAGCTTTCTTT. It yields the protein CASRPGQTTLGAFF.

This clonotype was recorded at least ten times. V is TRBV27 and J is TRBJ2-3; D might be TRBD1 (5 bases). V gave up 10 bases and J gave up 3 bases, with 17 bases separating them. This CDR3 is 14 amino acids long. Germline CDR1 MNHEY, CDR2 SMNVEV (reference sequence). The CDR3 reads CAIRSGSATDTQYF. For the CDR3, the DNA is TGTGCCATCCGGTCAGGGTCGGCTACAGATACGCAGTATTTT.

This clonotype appeared many times. V gene TRBV12-3 or TRBV12-4 combines with J gene TRBJ2-1; D gene unclear. The V end was cut by 5 bases, the J end by 6 bases, with 5 bases between. The CDR3 has 11 residues. This CDR3 reads CASSQFNEQFF. CDR3 coding DNA: TGTGCCAGCAGTCAATTCAATGAGCAGTTCTTC.

This clonotype was recorded many times. V and J are TRBV12-3 or TRBV12-4 and TRBJ2-5, with TRBD2 matching 14 bases. The CDR3 has 15 residues. The ends lost 6 bases at V and 4 bases at J; junction bases unmatched: 4. The CDR3, as DNA: TGTGCCAGCAGCCGACTAGCGGGGGGGTTAGAGACCCAGTACTTC. Translating it yields CASSRLAGGLETQYF.

Ten or more counts support this clonotype. V is TRBV18 and J is TRBJ2-5; D is uncertain. Germline assignment: CDR1 KGHSH and CDR2 LQKENI. The CDR3 totals 14 residues. Trimming removed 1 base from V and 7 bases from J, with 13 bases in between. The CDR3 region has the DNA TGTGCCAGCTCACCACAGGGCCCACTGTGGACCCAGTACTTC. It specifies CASSPQGPLWTQYF.

Many counts were recorded for this clonotype. The chain links TRBV12-3 or TRBV12-4 to TRBJ2-7, with D possibly TRBD1 on 5 matching bases. V lost 4 bases and J lost 3, with 7 bases in between. The CDR3 sequence is 12 residues long. The CDR3 is CASSSDSYEQYV. The CDR3 DNA reads TGTGCCAGCAGTTCAGACAGCTACGAGCAGTACGTC.

This clonotype was picked up many times. The V gene is TRBV7-2, the J gene TRBJ2-3, with TRBD2 as a possible D gene (7 bases). Germline CDR1 is SGHTA and CDR2 is FQGNSA. This CDR3 contains 18 residues. The V and J ends lost 3 bases and 5 bases respectively, with 24 bases between them. CDR3 sequence: CASSFLGRRGGVIDTQYF. In DNA, the CDR3 is TGTGCCAGCAGCTTTCTTGGCCGTCGAGGGGGGGTTATAGATACGCAGTATTTT.

In this sample, this clonotype turned up many times. The V and J genes are TRBV12-3 or TRBV12-4 and TRBJ1-2; D gene ambiguous. The V end lost 6 bases, the J end lost 4 bases, and 9 bases lay between the germline ends. The CDR3 is 12 residues long. The CDR3 loop reads CASSTSFYGYTF. In nucleotides, the CDR3 is TGTGCCAGCAGCACTAGTTTCTATGGCTACACCTTC.

Many counts were recorded for this clonotype. V gene TRBV11-2 combines with J gene TRBJ2-1, with D unresolved. Germline V gene lookup returns CDR1 SGHAT and CDR2 FQNNGV. CDR3 length equals 16 residues. Deletions cut 5 bases from V and 3 bases from J, with 17 bases between. This CDR3 is CASSPTASRGYNEQFF. The CDR3 bases are TGTGCCAGCAGCCCTACCGCCAGCCGAGGCTACAATGAGCAGTTCTTC.

This clonotype came up many times. The rearrangement joins TRBV28 to TRBJ1-5, with D hard to call. The V end was cut by 10 bases, the J end by 1 base, with 14 bases between. Germline CDR1 and CDR2: MDHEN and SYDVKM. The CDR3 spans 14 residues. The CDR3 region has the DNA TGTGCCATCGACCCTTCGAGGAGCAATCAGCCCCAGCATTTT. Translated, it gives CAIDPSRSNQPQHF. The full variable domain, rest sourced from reference TRBV28 and TRBJ1-5, is DVKVTQSSRYLVKRTGEKVFLECVQDMDHENMFWYRQDPGLGLRLIYFSYDVKMKEKGDIPEGYSVSREKKERFSLILESASTNQTSMYLCAIDPSRSNQPQHFGDGTRLSIL.

This clonotype was counted ten times or more. The chain is built from TRBV10-3 and TRBJ1-6, with D tentatively TRBD1 (5 bases). The CDR3 is 18 residues long. Germline V gene data show CDR1 as ENHRY and CDR2 as SYGVKD. Trimming stripped 3 bases from V and 14 bases from J, with 29 bases between. The DNA of the CDR3 is TGTGCCATCAGTGACCCGACAGCTACCCTAATTCCCAATTCGGCCCTCCACTTT. Amino acid sequence: CAISDPTATLIPNSALHF.

At least ten counts were recorded for this clonotype. The chain employs TRBV3-2 and TRBJ2-5; the table's D call, TRBD2, has no DNA check behind it. TRBV3-2 represents a pseudogene. CDR3 length: 13 amino acids. CDR3 coding DNA: TGTGCCAGCAGCCGCGTAGTCGCGGAGACCCAGTACTTC. Protein: CASSRVVAETQYF.

This clonotype was picked up many times. The chain uses TRBV7-6 and TRBJ1-3; 9 nucleotides agree with TRBD1. Germline-derived CDR1 and CDR2 are SGHVS and FNYEAQ. The CDR3 contains 15 residues. J was trimmed by 4 bases and V by 5 bases; bases with no gene match: 6. CDR3 nucleotides: TGTGCCAGCAGCCTCGGACAGGGGAACGGAAACACCATATATTTT. The encoded protein is CASSLGQGNGNTIYF.

This clonotype was seen only a few times. The rearrangement uses TRBV18 and TRBJ2-1; TRBD1 aligns across 7 bases. CDR1 and CDR2 (germline): KGHSH, LQKENI. The CDR3 has 14 residues. Unmatched junction bases numbered 8, after V lost 3 bases and J lost 9 bases. The CDR3 reads CASSPGQQIGEQFF. The DNA for the CDR3 is TGTGCCAGCTCACCGGGACAGCAAATTGGTGAGCAGTTCTTC.

This clonotype was counted many times. The CDR3 protein is CASSYDGTVYNEQFF. The CDR3 DNA sequence: TGTGCCAGCAGTTACGACGGGACTGTCTACAATGAGCAGTTCTTC. This rearrangement joins TRBV6-5 to TRBJ2-1, with D perhaps TRBD2 (6 bases). The CDR3 has 15 amino acids. Trimming cost V 2 bases and J 3 bases, with 11 bases left between them. Germline V gene data show CDR1 as MNHEY and CDR2 as SVGAGI.

The table lists this clonotype with many counts. This chain connects TRBV7-3 to TRBJ2-7, with 8 bases aligning to TRBD1. The CDR3 loop spans 15 amino acids. J gave up 7 bases and V 4 bases, and 12 bases lay outside the gene matches. Germline V lookup: CDR1 SGHTA, CDR2 FQGTGA. In nucleotides, the CDR3 is TGTGCCAGCAGCTCCGGGACAGGCTCCCAGAAGGAGCAGTACTTC. It encodes CASSSGTGSQKEQYF.

This clonotype was seen a few times. This rearrangement joins TRBV14 to TRBJ2-1; 8 bases map to TRBD2. V gave up 2 bases and J gave up 5 bases; unmatched junction bases: 8. Germline V gene data show CDR1 as SGHDN and CDR2 as FVKESK. This CDR3 has 16 amino acids. The CDR3 DNA follows: TGTGCCAGCAGCCAAACAAATAGCGGGGTGGACAATGAGCAGTTCTTC. Protein sequence: CASSQTNSGVDNEQFF.

This clonotype was detected many times. The V gene is TRBV7-2, the J gene TRBJ2-5, with D perhaps being TRBD1 or TRBD2 (5 bases each). Germline CDR1 SGHTA, CDR2 FQGNSA. CDR3 length: 13 amino acids. Trimming stripped 6 bases from V and 3 bases from J, with 11 bases between. CDR3 sequence reads: CASRVGREETQYF. CDR3 DNA: TGTGCCAGCAGGGTGGGACGGGAAGAGACCCAGTACTTC.

This clonotype was observed many times. The chain employs TRBV27 and TRBJ1-1, with 7 bases lining up with TRBD1. CDR3 length equals 18 residues. J was trimmed by 0 bases and V by 3 bases; bases with no gene match: 13. CDR1 and CDR2 from the germline V gene are MNHEY and SMNVEV (reference sequence). This chain's CDR3 is CASSLPGGGRFLNTEAFF. The CDR3 DNA is TGTGCCAGCAGTTTGCCAGGGGGGGGGCGTTTTCTGAACACTGAAGCTTTCTTT.